Many counts were recorded for the clone carrying this T cell receptor beta chain. No antigen is known for it. The sample comes from a study of Graves' ophthalmopathy and Graves' hyperthyroidism. Study-wide results and caveats: Among expanded thyroid clonotypes above 0.001 frequency, most also occurred in blood.

This CDR3 region has 12 residues. The germline V gene has CDR1 SQVTM and CDR2 ANQGSEA. V shed 7 bases, J shed 6 bases, and the junction held 7 bases outside the gene matches. Amplified material comprised TCR beta CDR3 regions derived from RNA transcripts. An initial RT-PCR round employing HTBI primers preceded a second-round multiplex PCR. One entry per CDR3 protein results from TCRdb running MiXCR on the multiplex PCR reads. Among around 1,200,000 distinct CDR3 sequences listed, roughly two fifths were seen once. The sequencing sample was made of peripheral blood or thyroid tissue (not recorded which). This receptor was identified in an adult man with Graves' hyperthyroidism. The rearrangement uses TRBV29-1 and TRBJ1-2; 8 nucleotides match TRBD1. The DNA of the CDR3 is TGCAGCGCCCCCGCAGGGGGCAATGGCTACACCTTC. This codes for CSAPAGGNGYTF.